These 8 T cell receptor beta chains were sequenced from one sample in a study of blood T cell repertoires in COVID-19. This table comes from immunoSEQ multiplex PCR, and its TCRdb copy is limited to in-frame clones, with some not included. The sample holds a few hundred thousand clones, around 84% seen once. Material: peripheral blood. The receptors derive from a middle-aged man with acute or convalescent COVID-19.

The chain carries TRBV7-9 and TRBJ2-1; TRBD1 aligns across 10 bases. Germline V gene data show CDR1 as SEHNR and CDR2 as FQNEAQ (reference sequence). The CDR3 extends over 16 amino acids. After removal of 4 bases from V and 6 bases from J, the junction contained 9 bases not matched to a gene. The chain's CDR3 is CASSWRTGTGANEQFF. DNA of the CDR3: TGTGCCAGCAGCTGGAGGACCGGGACAGGGGCCAATGAGCAGTTCTTC. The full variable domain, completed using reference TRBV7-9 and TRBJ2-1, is DTGVSQNPRHKITKRGQNVTFRCDPISEHNRLYWYRQTLGQGPEFLTYFQNEAQLEKSRLLSDRFSAERPKGSFSTLEIQRTEQGDSAMYLCASSWRTGTGANEQFFGPGTRLTVL.

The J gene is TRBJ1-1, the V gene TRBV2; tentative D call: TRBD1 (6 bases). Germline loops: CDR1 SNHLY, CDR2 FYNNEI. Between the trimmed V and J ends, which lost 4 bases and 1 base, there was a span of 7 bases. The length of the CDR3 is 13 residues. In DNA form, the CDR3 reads TGTGCCAGCAGTGTGACAGGGAACACTGAAGCTTTCTTT. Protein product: CASSVTGNTEAFF.

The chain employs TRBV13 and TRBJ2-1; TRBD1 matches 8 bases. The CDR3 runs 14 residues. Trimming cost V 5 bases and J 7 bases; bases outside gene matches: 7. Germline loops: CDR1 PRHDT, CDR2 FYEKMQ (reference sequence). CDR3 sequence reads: CASSHLTGENEQFF. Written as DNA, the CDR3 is TGTGCCAGCAGCCACCTGACAGGGGAGAATGAGCAGTTCTTC.

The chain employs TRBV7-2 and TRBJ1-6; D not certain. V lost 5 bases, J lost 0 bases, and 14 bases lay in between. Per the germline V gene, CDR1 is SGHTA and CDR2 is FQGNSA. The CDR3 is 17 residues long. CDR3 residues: CASSRGLPSSYNSPLHF. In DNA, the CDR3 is TGTGCCAGCAGCAGAGGACTGCCGAGCTCCTATAATTCACCCCTCCACTTT. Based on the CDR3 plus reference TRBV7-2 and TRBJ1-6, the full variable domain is GAGVSQSPSNKVTEKGKDVELRCDPISGHTALYWYRQSLGQGLEFLIYFQGNSAPDKSGLPSDRFSAERTGGSVSTLTIQRTQQEDSAVYLCASSRGLPSSYNSPLHFGNGTRLTVT.

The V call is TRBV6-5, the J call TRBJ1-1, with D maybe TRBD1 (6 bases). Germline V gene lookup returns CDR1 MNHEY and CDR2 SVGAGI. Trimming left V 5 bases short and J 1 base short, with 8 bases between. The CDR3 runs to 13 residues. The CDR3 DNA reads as TGTGCCAGCAGTCAGGACAGGAACACTGAAGCTTTCTTT. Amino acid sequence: CASSQDRNTEAFF.

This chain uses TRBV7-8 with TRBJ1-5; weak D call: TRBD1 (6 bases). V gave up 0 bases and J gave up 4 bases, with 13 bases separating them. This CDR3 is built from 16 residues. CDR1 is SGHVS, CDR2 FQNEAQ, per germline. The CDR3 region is CASSLAALTGNQPQHF. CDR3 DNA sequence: TGTGCCAGCAGCTTAGCCGCCCTAACAGGGAATCAGCCCCAGCATTTT. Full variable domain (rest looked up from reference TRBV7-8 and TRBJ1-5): GAGVSQSPRYKVAKRGQDVALRCDPISGHVSLFWYQQALGQGPEFLTYFQNEAQLDKSGLPSDRFFAERPEGSVSTLKIQRTQQEDSAVYLCASSLAALTGNQPQHFGDGTRLSIL.

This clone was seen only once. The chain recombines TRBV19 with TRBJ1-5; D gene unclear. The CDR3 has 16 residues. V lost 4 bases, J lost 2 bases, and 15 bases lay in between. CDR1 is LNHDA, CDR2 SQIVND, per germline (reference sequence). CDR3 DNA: TGTGCCAGTAGTAGAACAAGTTCCCCTCGCAATCAGCCCCAGCATTTT. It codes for CASSRTSSPRNQPQHF.

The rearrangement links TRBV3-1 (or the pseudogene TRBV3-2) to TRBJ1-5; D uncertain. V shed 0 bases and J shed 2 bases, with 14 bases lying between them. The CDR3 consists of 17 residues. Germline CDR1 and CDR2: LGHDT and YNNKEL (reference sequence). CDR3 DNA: TGTGCCAGCAGCCAAGAAAGGCCGGGGATCGGCAATCAGCCCCAGCATTTT. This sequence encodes CASSQERPGIGNQPQHF.